This is a list of T cell receptor beta chains from one sample in a study of blood T cell repertoires in COVID-19. This table comes from immunoSEQ multiplex PCR, and its TCRdb copy is limited to in-frame clones, with some not included. The data contain 140,000 or so clones, around nine tenths of them seen just once; the ten biggest clones take up more than 9%. Sequencing was done on a sample of peripheral blood. These receptors originate from a man aged 55 to 70 with active or convalescent COVID-19. Both conserved end residues are part of each CDR3. A D gene is named only where the DNA matches it firmly. The listing skips clone size in some rows; elsewhere it reads once, few, many or a size class.

D gene,J gene,clone size,V gene,CDR3 DNA,CDR3 protein
.,TRBJ2-5,.,TRBV10-1,TGCGCCAGCAGTGATGGGCGGACCCAGTACTTC,CASSDGRTQYF
.,TRBJ1-5,.,TRBV28,TGTGCCAGCAGTACTTACAGGGCTAACAATCAGCCCCAGCATTTT,CASSTYRANNQPQHF
.,TRBJ2-3,.,TRBV7-2,TGTGCCAGCAGCTACGGACACGCAACTAGCACAGATACGCAGTATTTT,CASSYGHATSTDTQYF
TRBD2,TRBJ2-1,.,TRBV9,TGTGCCAGCAGCGTAGACAGCGGGAGCTACAATGAGCAGTTCTTC,CASSVDSGSYNEQFF
TRBD1,TRBJ1-6,.,TRBV10-3,TGTGCCATCAGTCCGGACAGGCTCTCCTATAATTCACCCCTCCACTTT,CAISPDRLSYNSPLHF
TRBD1,TRBJ2-1,.,TRBV5-1,TGCGCCAGCAGCAGGCAACCCGGGACAGGTAATGAGCAGTTCTTC,CASSRQPGTGNEQFF
.,TRBJ1-5,.,TRBV28,TGTGCCAGCAGCCTTGGGAGATTTAGCAATCAGCCCCAGCATTTT,CASSLGRFSNQPQHF
.,TRBJ1-5,.,TRBV7-3,TGTGCCAGCAGCTTAGGGGGGGACCATCAGCCCCAGCATTTT,CASSLGGDHQPQHF
TRBD1,TRBJ1-2,.,TRBV28,TGTGCCAGCAGTGGCTCCGGGACAGACATTTTGCATGGCTACACCTTC,CASSGSGTDILHGYTF
.,TRBJ1-4,.,TRBV18,TGTGCCAGCTCACCATCCGGGGTGGCAACTAATGAAAAACTGTTTTTT,CASSPSGVATNEKLFF
.,TRBJ2-1,once,TRBV5-1,TGCGCCAGCAGCTTGGCTTGGGGCACCTACAATGAGCAGTTCTTC,CASSLAWGTYNEQFF
.,TRBJ2-3,.,TRBV29-1,TGCAGCGTTGAAGGAGCAGGGACAGATACGCAGTATTTT,CSVEGAGTDTQYF
.,TRBJ2-5,once,TRBV27,TGTGCCAGCAGTTTAGGGACACCACGTCTGGAGACCCAGTACTTC,CASSLGTPRLETQYF
.,TRBJ2-7,few,TRBV6-6,TGTGCCAGCAGTCCCTGGGCTGATTCATCCTACGAGCAGTACTTC,CASSPWADSSYEQYF
.,TRBJ2-2,.,TRBV28,TGTGCCAGCAGTTTCAGGGGAGCAGGCACCGGGGAGCTGTTTTTT,CASSFRGAGTGELFF
TRBD2,TRBJ2-3,.,TRBV29-1,TGCAGCGTTGACAAGCGGGGGAGCACAGATACGCAGTATTTT,CSVDKRGSTDTQYF
.,TRBJ1-2,.,TRBV5-4,TGTGCCAGCAGCTTTCGGGACATAGATGGCTACACCTTC,CASSFRDIDGYTF
.,TRBJ1-2,.,TRBV14,TGTGCCAGCAGCCAAGATCGGGGGGCCTATGGCTACACCTTC,CASSQDRGAYGYTF
TRBD2,TRBJ2-7,.,TRBV25-1,TGTGCCAGCAGTGAATCAGCGGGAGGGCCGGTCGAGCAGTACTTC,CASSESAGGPVEQYF
TRBD1,TRBJ2-7,.,TRBV6-5,TGTGCCAGTAGGACAGGGGGATTCGAGCAGTACTTC,CASRTGGFEQYF
.,TRBJ2-1,.,TRBV6-5,TGTGCCAGCAGTTACTCGGCAGGGGGGTACAATGAGCAGTTCTTC,CASSYSAGGYNEQFF
TRBD1,TRBJ2-1,.,TRBV30,TGTGCCTGGGGGGGTGGCAGGGGGACCTACAATGAGCAGTTCTTC,CAWGGGRGTYNEQFF
.,TRBJ1-1,.,TRBV2,TGTGCCAGCAGTGAATTGGGGGGGGTAGGCACTGAAGCTTTCTTT,CASSELGGVGTEAFF
TRBD1,TRBJ1-4,.,TRBV9,TGTGCCAGCAGCGTAGGTAGGGGACAGGGCCCCTCCAAACTGTTTTTT,CASSVGRGQGPSKLFF
.,TRBJ2-7,.,TRBV12-3/TRBV12-4,TGTGCCAGCAGCTCAGCCTACGAGCAGTACTTC,CASSSAYEQYF
TRBD1,TRBJ1-5,.,TRBV24-1,TGTGCCACCTCAGGGACAGGGGAAAGCAATCAGCCCCAGCATTTT,CATSGTGESNQPQHF
TRBD1,TRBJ2-7,.,TRBV4-1,TGCGCCAGCAGCCAAAATGGGGACAGCTTTACCTACGAGCAGTACTTC,CASSQNGDSFTYEQYF
TRBD1,TRBJ1-5,.,TRBV24-1,TGTGCCACCCCGAGGACAGGTTCGGTCAGCATCCATTTT,CATPRTGSVSIHF
TRBD2,TRBJ2-7,.,TRBV5-1,TGCGCCAGCAGCTTGGAGGCTAGCGGGACTTCGCGGTACTTC,CASSLEASGTSRYF
.,TRBJ1-1,.,TRBV12-3/TRBV12-4,TGTGCCAGCAGGCATACAGTAAACACTGAAGCTTTCTTT,CASRHTVNTEAFF
TRBD1,TRBJ1-1,.,TRBV5-1,TGCGCCAGCAGCTCGGGACAGCCTTTGAACACTGAAGCTTTCTTT,CASSSGQPLNTEAFF
TRBD1,TRBJ2-7,.,TRBV12-3/TRBV12-4,TGTGCCAGCAGGGGACAGGGCTACGAGCAGTACTTC,CASRGQGYEQYF
TRBD2,TRBJ2-1,.,TRBV11-2,TGTGCCAGCAGCTTGAGACTAGCGGGATACGATGAGCAGTTCTTC,CASSLRLAGYDEQFF
TRBD1,TRBJ2-5,.,TRBV11-3,TGTGCCAGCAGCCGCTCAGGGGGTGGAGAGACCCAGTACTTC,CASSRSGGGETQYF
.,TRBJ2-7,.,TRBV21-1,TGTGCCAGCAGCCAGTCCTCATACGAGCAGTACTTC,CASSQSSYEQYF
.,TRBJ1-2,.,TRBV3-1/TRBV3-2,TGTGCCAGCAGCCATATGTCCCTCGGACAGTCATTC,CASSHMSLGQSF
TRBD1,TRBJ1-3,.,TRBV4-3,TGCGCCAGCAGCCCCCAGACAGGGGGAACGGGAAACACCATATATTTT,CASSPQTGGTGNTIYF
TRBD2,TRBJ2-7,few,TRBV28,TGTGCCAGCAGCGGGACTAGCGGGAGATACGAGCAGTACTTC,CASSGTSGRYEQYF
.,TRBJ2-5,.,TRBV7-7,TGTGCTAGCAGCTTAGCGGGCGGGACAGAAGAGACCCAGTACTTC,CASSLAGGTEETQYF
.,TRBJ1-4,.,TRBV19,TGTGCCAGTAGTGAAACAGGGTCGGGTGAAAAACTGTTTTTT,CASSETGSGEKLFF
.,TRBJ2-7,.,TRBV11-2,TGTGCCAGCAGCTTAGGGCTAGTTCACGAGCAGTACTTC,CASSLGLVHEQYF
TRBD1,TRBJ2-7,.,TRBV2,TGTGCCAGCAGTAAGACAGGGGGCGCGGTCTACGAGCAGTACTTC,CASSKTGGAVYEQYF
.,TRBJ1-6,.,TRBV28,TGTGCCAGCAGTTTGACGGGGAGCTCCTATAATTCACCCCTCCACTTT,CASSLTGSSYNSPLHF
.,TRBJ2-5,.,TRBV10-3,TGTGCCATCAGTGAGTCGACCGGGAAAGAGACCCAGTACTTC,CAISESTGKETQYF
.,TRBJ2-3,few,TRBV6-4,TGTGCCAGCAGTAGTAGCGGCCTTAGCACAGATACGCAGTATTTT,CASSSSGLSTDTQYF
.,TRBJ2-3,once,TRBV18,TGTGCCAGCTCACCCTCGGGTAGCGGATACACAGATACGCAGTATTTT,CASSPSGSGYTDTQYF
TRBD2,TRBJ2-7,.,TRBV19,TGTGCCAGTAGCTATGGACTAGCGGGACTCTACGAGCAGTACTTC,CASSYGLAGLYEQYF
TRBD1,TRBJ1-1,.,TRBV13,TGTGCCAGCACGGGACAGGGATGGAGGGACACTGAAGCTTTCTTT,CASTGQGWRDTEAFF
TRBD2,TRBJ2-1,.,TRBV27,TGTGCCAGCAGTCGAAAGGGCGGGAGGGACAATGAGCAGTTCTTC,CASSRKGGRDNEQFF
.,TRBJ2-1,.,TRBV18,TGTGCCAGCTCACCATTTCCCGTGGTACAAAGCTCCTACAATGAGCAGTTCTTC,CASSPFPVVQSSYNEQFF
TRBD2,TRBJ2-7,.,TRBV10-3,TGTGCCATCAGTGAGTCGACCGCGGGAGCATCCGAGCAGTACTTC,CAISESTAGASEQYF
TRBD1,TRBJ2-6,.,TRBV19,TGTGCCAGTAGTATATTTTCGAGACAGGGGGCCCCCCGGGCCAACGTCCTGACTTTC,CASSIFSRQGAPRANVLTF
TRBD1,TRBJ1-5,.,TRBV7-9,TGTGCCAGCAGTAAGGGGACAGGCAATCAGCCCCAGCATTTT,CASSKGTGNQPQHF
TRBD1,TRBJ1-3,.,TRBV3-1/TRBV3-2,TGTGCCAGCAGCCGAAAAGGGGGCTACTCTGGAAACACCATATATTTT,CASSRKGGYSGNTIYF
TRBD1,TRBJ1-2,.,TRBV7-2,TGTGCCAGCAGCGCTATGTCCCGGGACAGGGGCTATGGCTACACCTTC,CASSAMSRDRGYGYTF